Reported below is one T cell receptor (beta chain). Antigen specificity is unknown. The sample originates from a study of cytomegalovirus exposure and HLA in healthy donors. Sequencing used immunoSEQ multiplex PCR; TCRdb keeps in-frame clones, though not all of them. The sample shows roughly 100,000 clones, around 85% of them seen only once. From germline, CDR1 is LNHDA and CDR2 SQIVND (reference sequence). The V and J ends lost 3 bases and 4 bases, in that order; junction bases with no gene match: 5. The CDR3 is 14 residues long. Overall study findings and caveats: The study labeled more than 150 TCR beta chains cytomegalovirus-associated. Per published reports, the classifier diagnosed cytomegalovirus status with high specificity and sensitivity.

The rearrangement uses TRBV19 and TRBJ1-2; TRBD1 agrees at 7 bases. The receptor was isolated from a man aged 18 to 29 in good health and CMV-seropositive. The sequencing input was PBMCs. The CDR3 DNA is TGTGCCAGTAGTATCCAGGGGGAGGCCTATGGCTACACCTTC. Encoded protein: CASSIQGEAYGYTF.